This paragraph covers one T cell receptor (beta chain) sequence. Its antigen has not been determined. The record has no base qualities; no much larger clone is one base away. CDR1 and CDR2, per the germline V gene, are SQVTM and ANQGSEA. From the cysteine through the phenylalanine, the CDR3 covers 12 amino acids. Only the CDR3 part of the read is kept: 36 bases, read in frame from the first base. Trimming takes 7 bases from V and 0 bases from J, and the germline ends sit 10 bases apart. This record comes from a study of post-analysis software for immune sequencing data (dated by TCRdb to between 2014 and 2017). General notes on the study: Recorded disease courses included relapsing-remitting, secondary progressive and progressive-relapsing multiple sclerosis, with some patients lacking subtype annotation. A subset of samples was prepared in parallel using single-end sample barcoding, then pooled and co-amplified after Illumina adapter ligation. Patient repertoires were compared against 11 to 12 previously published healthy control repertoires from donors aged roughly 6 to 26 years.

To demonstrate the VDJtools post-analysis software, TCR beta repertoires were profiled from the peripheral blood of 10 to 15 young patients with multiple sclerosis. The multiple sclerosis patients were children and adolescents ranging in age from about 6 to 17 years. Overall study outcomes, separate from this receptor: Strong co-clustering of samples prepared in the same batch was shown by direct clustering with F measure, prompting a batch-effect correction. The control group was slightly older than the multiple sclerosis patient group. Patients showed significantly higher frequencies than controls for five TRBV segments, among them TRBV5-6, TRBV5-1 and TRBV20-1. Compared with controls, multiple sclerosis patients had significantly lower normalized Chao1 diversity, a finding suggesting substantial peripheral T-cell clonal expansion.

Library preparation was by PCR. The sequencing machine was an Illumina HiSeq 2500. To reduce PCR and sequencing biases, unique molecular identifiers were incorporated into the TCR beta cDNA libraries. Every 1 to 10 million input T cells yielded 500,000 or so cDNA molecules, meaning each molecule approximated one T cell. The patient libraries were prepared and sequenced using the same protocol as the earlier healthy control dataset. Samples belonging to the same batch were prepared together, multiplexed and sequenced on a shared HiSeq lane. The source study handled its data this way. MIGEC handled the raw barcoded reads, throwing out single-read molecular identifier groups before consensus assembly and CDR3 extraction. VDJtools was used for post-analysis of the clonotype tables, with diversity normalized by down-sampling every dataset to the smallest sample size. In repertoire overlap clustering, CDR3 amino acid sequences, but not nucleotide sequences, were matched to correct batch-related cross-sample contamination. TCRdb reworked the public reads: Q25 trimming with fastp, MiXCR clone assembly, productive beta chains retained. Entries that share a CDR3 protein sequence are merged under the most common genes and DNA. TCRdb, rather than the study authors, made the V and J calls. The sample table contains roughly 600,000 distinct CDR3 sequences; only one count was recorded for roughly 45% of them. More than 1.5% of the sample rests with the top ten.

This chain joins TRBV29-1 to TRBJ2-7, with TRBD2 as a weak D call on 6 bases. The sequenced material came from blood. The TCR sequence derives from a girl under 18 with multiple sclerosis. The CDR3 protein is CSAGLSSYEQYF. In nucleotides, the sequence is TGCAGCGCGGGACTGTCCTCCTACGAGCAGTACTTC.